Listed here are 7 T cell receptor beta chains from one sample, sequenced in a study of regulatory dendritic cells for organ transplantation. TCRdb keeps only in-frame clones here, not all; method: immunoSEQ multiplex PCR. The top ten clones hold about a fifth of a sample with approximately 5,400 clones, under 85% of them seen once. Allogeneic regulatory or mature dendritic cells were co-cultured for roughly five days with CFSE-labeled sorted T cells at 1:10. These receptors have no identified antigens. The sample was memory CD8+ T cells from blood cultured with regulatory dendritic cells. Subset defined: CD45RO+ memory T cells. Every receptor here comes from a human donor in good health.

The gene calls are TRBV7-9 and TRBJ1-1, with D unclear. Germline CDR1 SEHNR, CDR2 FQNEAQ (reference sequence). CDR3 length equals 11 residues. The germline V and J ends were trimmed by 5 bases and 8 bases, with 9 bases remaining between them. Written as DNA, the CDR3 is TGTGCCAGCAGCCGATCTCTAGAAGCTTTCTTT. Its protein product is CASSRSLEAFF.

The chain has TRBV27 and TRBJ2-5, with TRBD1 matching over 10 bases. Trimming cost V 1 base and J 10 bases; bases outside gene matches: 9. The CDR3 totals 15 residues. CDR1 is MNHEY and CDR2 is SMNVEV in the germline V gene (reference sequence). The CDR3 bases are TGTGCCAGCAGTTTATATGGGACAGGGGTTGACGGCCAGTACTTC. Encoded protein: CASSLYGTGVDGQYF.

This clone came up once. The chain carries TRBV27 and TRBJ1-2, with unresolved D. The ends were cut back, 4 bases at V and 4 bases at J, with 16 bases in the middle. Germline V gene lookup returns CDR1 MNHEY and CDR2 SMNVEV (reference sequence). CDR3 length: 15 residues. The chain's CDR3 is CASSSFPTDLYGYTF. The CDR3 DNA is TGTGCCAGCAGTTCCTTCCCGACTGACCTCTATGGCTACACCTTC.

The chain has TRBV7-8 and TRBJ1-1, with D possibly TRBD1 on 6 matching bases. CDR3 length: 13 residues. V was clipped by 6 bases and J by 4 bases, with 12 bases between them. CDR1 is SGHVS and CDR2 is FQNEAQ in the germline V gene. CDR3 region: CASSLRGGTEAFF. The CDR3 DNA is TGTGCCAGCAGTCTAAGGGGGGGCACTGAAGCTTTCTTT.

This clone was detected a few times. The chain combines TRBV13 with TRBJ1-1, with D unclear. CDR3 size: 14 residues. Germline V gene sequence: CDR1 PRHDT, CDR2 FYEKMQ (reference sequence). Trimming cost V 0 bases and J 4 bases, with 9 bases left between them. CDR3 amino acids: CASSLGLGSTEAFF. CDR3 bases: TGTGCCAGCAGCTTAGGCCTGGGCAGCACTGAAGCTTTCTTT.

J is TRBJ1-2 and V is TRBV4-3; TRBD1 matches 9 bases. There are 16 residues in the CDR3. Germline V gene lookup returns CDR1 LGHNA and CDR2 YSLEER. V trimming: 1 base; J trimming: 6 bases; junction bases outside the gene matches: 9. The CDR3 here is CASSQVSQGAQNGYTF. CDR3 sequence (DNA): TGCGCCAGCAGCCAAGTGTCACAGGGGGCGCAAAATGGCTACACCTTC.

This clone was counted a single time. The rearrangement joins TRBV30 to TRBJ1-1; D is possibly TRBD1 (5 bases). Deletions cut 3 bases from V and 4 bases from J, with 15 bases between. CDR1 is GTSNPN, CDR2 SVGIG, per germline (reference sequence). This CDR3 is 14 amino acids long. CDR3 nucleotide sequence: TGTGCCTGGAGCCCATGGGGCGGGGGCACTGAAGCTTTCTTT. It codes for CAWSPWGGGTEAFF.